This T cell receptor beta chain was sequenced for a study of graft-versus-host responses after intestinal transplantation. Method: immunoSEQ multiplex PCR; TCRdb's copy keeps in-frame clones and lacks some. The sample contains some 140,000 clones, approximately 92% of which appear only once. Germline V gene sequence: CDR1 SGHNT, CDR2 YYREEE (reference sequence). Trimming stripped 4 bases from V and 5 bases from J, with 12 bases between. The CDR3 runs to 13 residues. Study results and caveats: The recipient marrow held GvH clones, and some of them showed up first in ileum or blood. Within allografts, high graft-versus-host to host-versus-graft clonal ratios were seen among patients with graft-donor T cell macrochimerism. Peak circulating GvH clone levels were associated with early post-transplant HvG declines.

With regard to this clone: Its target is unknown.

The rearrangement links TRBV5-4 to TRBJ2-5, with D possibly matching TRBD2 (6 bases). This specimen consisted of unstimulated CD4+ T cells sorted from spleen or lymph node cells, obtained before intestinal transplant. The receptor comes from a human donor who received an intestinal transplant. DNA for the CDR3: TGTGCCAGCAGCCTCGGGGAGGAGGAGACCCAGTACTTC. Protein product: CASSLGEEETQYF. The complete variable domain, with remaining parts taken from reference TRBV5-4 and TRBJ2-5, reads ETGVTQSPTHLIKTRGQQVTLRCSSQSGHNTVSWYQQALGQGPQFIFQYYREEENGRGNFPPRFSGLQFPNYSSELNVNALELDDSALYLCASSLGEEETQYFGPGTRLLVL.